Listed below are T cell receptor beta chains from one sample, sequenced in a study of neurological immune-mediated disorders. Each CDR3 protein is one row after TCRdb ran MiXCR on the 5' RACE reads. The sample lists roughly 61,000 distinct CDR3 sequences, more than 20% occurring once. The specimen sequenced was PBMCs. The receptors originated from a man between 60 and 75 years old with HTLV-1-associated myelopathy (HAM/TSP). Both conserved end residues are part of each CDR3. The D gene is left open where the match is weak. For some rows the clone size is stated as once, few or many, or as a class when expanded; others skip it.

15	TRBV12-3/TRBV12-4	TRBJ2-2	TRBD1	many	TGTGCCAGCGGGGGGACAGGCCCGAACACCGGGGAGCTGTTTTTT	CASGGTGPNTGELFF
13	TRBV6-5	TRBJ2-7	.	many	TGTGCCAGCAGTTATACGTTCAGGGGTGAGCAGTACTTC	CASSYTFRGEQYF
13	TRBV6-5	TRBJ2-7	.	.	TGTGCCAGCAGCCACAGGCCCATTGACGAGCAGTACTTC	CASSHRPIDEQYF
16	TRBV6-1	TRBJ2-7	.	.	TGTGCCAGCAGTACAAACAGGTTACCTCCGTCCTACGAGCAGTACTTC	CASSTNRLPPSYEQYF
15	TRBV10-2	TRBJ2-7	.	many	TGCGCCAGCAGAGAAGGTGGGAGGAGGATAGGCGAGCAGTACTTC	CASREGGRRIGEQYF
17	TRBV20-1	TRBJ2-3	TRBD2	medium-sized	TGCAGTGCTAGAGATGGGGGCCACGCGGGAGGGCCGGATACGCAGTATTTT	CSARDGGHAGGPDTQYF
12	TRBV6-2/TRBV6-3	TRBJ2-1	.	many	TGTGCCAGCAGTTATGGAGGGGCGGAGCAGTTCTTC	CASSYGGAEQFF
16	TRBV7-3	TRBJ2-7	TRBD1	many	TGTGCCAGCAGCTACCGGGACAGGGGAATCACCTACGAGCAGTACTTC	CASSYRDRGITYEQYF
14	TRBV11-2	TRBJ2-3	.	.	TGTGCCAGCTTAGATGGGGGCGCCACAGATACGCAGTATTTT	CASLDGGATDTQYF
14	TRBV5-1	TRBJ2-7	TRBD2	many	TGCGCCAGCAGCTTAGCGGGAATTGCCTACGAGCAGTACTTC	CASSLAGIAYEQYF
16	TRBV9	TRBJ2-6	TRBD2	many	TGTGCCAGCAGCGCGGGGGGGGGAACTGGGGCCAACGTCCTGACTTTC	CASSAGGGTGANVLTF
15	TRBV10-3	TRBJ1-2	.	many	TGTGCCATCAGTGGCCATGAGACAGACACCTATGGCTACACCTTC	CAISGHETDTYGYTF
12	TRBV7-8	TRBJ2-5	.	many	TGTGCCAGCAGTACGGCGGGAGAGACCCAGTACTTC	CASSTAGETQYF
15	TRBV5-6	TRBJ2-3	TRBD2	.	TGTGCCAGCAGCGGACTAGCGGGAGTATCAGATACGCAGTATTTT	CASSGLAGVSDTQYF
16	TRBV6-1	TRBJ2-3	TRBD2	many	TGTGCCAGCAGTGAATGGTGGGGACTAGCGGCAGATACGCAGTATTTT	CASSEWWGLAADTQYF
15	TRBV4-1	TRBJ1-1	.	few	TGCGCCAGCAGCCAATTGTTCACAGACCGTCCTGAAGCTTTCTTT	CASSQLFTDRPEAFF
15	TRBV5-5	TRBJ2-2	TRBD1	once	TGTGCCAGCAGCTATCAGGACAGGTACACCGGGGAGCTGTTTTTT	CASSYQDRYTGELFF
13	TRBV5-1	TRBJ2-2	.	many	TGCGCCAGCAGCTTGGAGCCGCTGAGAGGGTTGTTTTTT	CASSLEPLRGLFF
17	TRBV11-2	TRBJ1-1	.	many	TGTGCCAGCAGCTTAGGATACGGGGAGGGGATGAACACTGAAGCTTTCTTT	CASSLGYGEGMNTEAFF
13	TRBV12-3/TRBV12-4	TRBJ1-1	.	many	TGTGCCAGCAGTTTTCAGAGGACAGCTGAAGCTTTCTTT	CASSFQRTAEAFF